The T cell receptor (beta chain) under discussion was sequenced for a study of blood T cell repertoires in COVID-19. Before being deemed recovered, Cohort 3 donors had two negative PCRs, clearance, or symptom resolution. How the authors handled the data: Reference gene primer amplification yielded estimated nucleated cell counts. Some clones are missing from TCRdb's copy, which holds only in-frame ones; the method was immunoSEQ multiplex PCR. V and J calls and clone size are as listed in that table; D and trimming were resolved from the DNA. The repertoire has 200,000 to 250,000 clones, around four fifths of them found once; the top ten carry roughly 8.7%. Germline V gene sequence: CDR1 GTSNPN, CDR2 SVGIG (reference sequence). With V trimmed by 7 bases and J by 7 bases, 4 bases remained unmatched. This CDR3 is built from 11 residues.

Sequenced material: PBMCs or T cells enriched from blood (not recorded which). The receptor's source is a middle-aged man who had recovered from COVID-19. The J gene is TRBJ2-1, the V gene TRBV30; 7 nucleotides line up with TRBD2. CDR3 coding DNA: TGTGCCTTCCTGGGGGGGAATGAGCAGTTCTTC. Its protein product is CAFLGGNEQFF.